This is a list of T cell receptor beta chains from one sample in a study of identical twins. Via MiXCR, TCRdb re-called the 5' RACE reads, giving one row per CDR3 protein. The table has fewer than 900,000 distinct CDR3 sequences, over 20% seen once. The sample was also linked to a second study, of T cells expressing NK-cell markers.

Sequencing used PBMCs. These receptors all stem from a woman between 18 and 30 years old in good health. The CDR3 runs from the conserved cysteine through the conserved F or W. D genes are given only for firm matches. For some rows the clone size is stated as once, few or many, or as a class when expanded; others skip it.

TRBJ2-1,TRBD2,once,TRBV5-1,CASSLWTSGAFTYNEQFF,TGCGCCAGCAGCTTATGGACTAGCGGGGCTTTCACCTACAATGAGCAGTTCTTC
TRBJ2-3,TRBD1,-,TRBV7-8,CASSTNRGPDTQYF,TGTGCCAGCAGCACTAACAGGGGTCCAGATACGCAGTATTTT
TRBJ2-1,-,-,TRBV6-6,CASCKSYNEQFF,TGTGCCAGCTGTAAATCCTACAATGAGCAGTTCTTC
TRBJ2-3,-,few,TRBV6-5,CASSYVSGGTDTQYF,TGTGCCAGCAGTTACGTCTCCGGAGGTACAGATACGCAGTATTTT
TRBJ2-1,TRBD2,-,TRBV7-2,CASSTPSGSNEQFF,TGTGCCAGCAGCACCCCTAGCGGGAGCAATGAGCAGTTCTTC
TRBJ2-1,TRBD2,many,TRBV4-3,CASSLQLAGYNEQFF,TGCGCCAGCAGCCTCCAACTAGCGGGATACAATGAGCAGTTCTTC
TRBJ2-7,TRBD2,-,TRBV7-2,CASSSGGSLSYEQYF,TGTGCCAGCAGCTCGGGGGGGAGTCTCTCCTACGAGCAGTACTTC
TRBJ1-1,-,-,TRBV4-3,CASSQEGGTAAFF,TGCGCCAGCAGCCAAGAAGGGGGAACGGCCGCTTTCTTT
TRBJ2-3,TRBD1,few,TRBV5-1,CASSFGQGAGDTQYF,TGCGCCAGCAGCTTCGGACAGGGGGCAGGGGATACGCAGTATTTT
TRBJ2-1,TRBD1,many,TRBV29-1,CSGSRDSTWNEQFF,TGCAGCGGCTCCCGGGACAGTACTTGGAATGAGCAGTTCTTC
TRBJ1-3,TRBD1,-,TRBV12-3/TRBV12-4,CASRTTGSGNTIYF,TGTGCCAGCAGGACGACAGGGAGTGGAAACACCATATATTTT
TRBJ2-7,-,few,TRBV20-1,CSASRAVDEQYF,TGCAGTGCTAGTCGAGCGGTGGACGAGCAGTACTTC
TRBJ1-2,-,-,TRBV7-8,CASSLARGANYGYTF,TGTGCCAGCAGCTTAGCGCGGGGGGCAAACTATGGCTACACCTTC
TRBJ2-2,TRBD2,few,TRBV6-1,CASSEPRTRSYGELFF,TGTGCCAGCAGTGAACCAAGGACTAGATCGTACGGGGAGCTGTTTTTT
TRBJ2-7,TRBD2,many,TRBV5-1,CASSLTSGSYEQYF,TGCGCCAGCAGCCTAACTAGCGGGAGTTACGAGCAGTACTTC
TRBJ2-7,TRBD1,many,TRBV7-9,CASSFPGQVYYEQYF,TGTGCCAGCAGCTTCCCGGGACAGGTCTACTACGAGCAGTACTTC
TRBJ2-1,TRBD2,many,TRBV2,CADGDSGGPFYNEQFF,TGTGCTGATGGCGATAGCGGGGGCCCATTTTACAATGAGCAGTTCTTC
TRBJ2-7,-,-,TRBV20-1,CSAGISWTYEQYF,TGCAGTGCTGGAATCTCGTGGACCTACGAGCAGTACTTC
TRBJ1-5,TRBD1,once,TRBV6-1,CASRAGTAYQPQHF,TGTGCCAGCAGAGCCGGGACAGCCTATCAGCCCCAGCATTTT
TRBJ1-1,TRBD1,-,TRBV5-1,CASSSGQGLTEAFF,TGCGCCAGCAGCAGCGGACAGGGGCTGACTGAAGCTTTCTTT
TRBJ2-1,TRBD2,many,TRBV12-3/TRBV12-4,CASFRRGTSIPNEQFF,TGTGCCAGCTTCCGTCGGGGGACTAGCATACCCAATGAGCAGTTCTTC
TRBJ2-2,-,few,TRBV20-1,CSAVVEAGELFF,TGCAGTGCTGTGGTCGAGGCCGGGGAGCTGTTTTTT
TRBJ2-1,-,-,TRBV27,CASSLGATGNEQFF,TGTGCCAGCAGCCTGGGGGCCACGGGAAATGAGCAGTTCTTC
TRBJ2-7,-,few,TRBV12-3/TRBV12-4,CASSFGAGHEQYF,TGTGCCAGCAGTTTCGGGGCAGGCCACGAGCAGTACTTC
TRBJ2-1,-,-,TRBV3-1,CASSQSTVGEQFF,TGTGCCAGCAGCCAGTCTACCGTCGGTGAGCAGTTCTTC
TRBJ2-3,-,-,TRBV29-1,CSVEGREALRGTDTQYF,TGCAGCGTTGAAGGAAGGGAGGCCCTTAGGGGCACAGATACGCAGTATTTT
TRBJ2-7,-,-,TRBV5-1,CASSLGPLPGSDEQYF,TGCGCCAGCAGCTTGGGACCTTTGCCCGGCTCGGACGAGCAGTACTTC
TRBJ2-1,TRBD2,-,TRBV10-2,CASSASREVYNEQFF,TGCGCCAGCAGTGCAAGTCGGGAGGTCTACAATGAGCAGTTCTTC
TRBJ2-3,-,many,TRBV20-1,CSAERDGAYTQYF,TGCAGTGCAGAACGGGACGGTGCATATACGCAGTATTTT
TRBJ2-1,TRBD2,few,TRBV12-3/TRBV12-4,CASSSVAGVSNEQFF,TGTGCCAGCAGTTCGGTAGCGGGAGTATCGAATGAGCAGTTCTTC
TRBJ2-2,-,-,TRBV20-1,CSARVGDTGGTGELFF,TGCAGTGCTAGAGTGGGAGACACAGGAGGAACCGGGGAGCTGTTTTTT
TRBJ2-3,TRBD2,-,TRBV12-3/TRBV12-4,CASSFFAGGFASTDTQYF,TGTGCCAGCAGTTTCTTCGCGGGGGGATTCGCTAGCACAGATACGCAGTATTTT
TRBJ2-1,TRBD2,-,TRBV7-8,CASSSTLAGVYNEQFF,TGTGCCAGCAGCTCCACTCTAGCGGGAGTGTACAATGAGCAGTTCTTC
TRBJ1-2,-,-,TRBV10-3,CAISESGGYTF,TGTGCCATCAGTGAGTCAGGCGGCTACACCTTC
TRBJ1-1,-,few,TRBV4-3,CASSQDRANTEAFF,TGCGCCAGCAGCCAAGACAGGGCTAACACTGAAGCTTTCTTT
TRBJ2-7,-,few,TRBV7-8,CATREVGEQYF,TGTGCCACTCGTGAGGTCGGCGAGCAGTACTTC
TRBJ2-7,-,few,TRBV28,CASTMPGEREQYF,TGTGCCAGCACCATGCCGGGAGAAAGGGAGCAGTACTTC
TRBJ2-3,-,-,TRBV3-1,CASSYGLNTDTQYF,TGTGCCAGCAGTTATGGACTCAACACAGATACGCAGTATTTT
TRBJ1-4,-,few,TRBV12-3/TRBV12-4,CASSLAAGQLFF,TGTGCCAGCAGTTTAGCGGCAGGGCAACTGTTTTTT
TRBJ2-1,-,-,TRBV12-3/TRBV12-4,CASSHTGNEQFF,TGTGCCAGCAGCCACACCGGAAATGAGCAGTTCTTC
TRBJ1-2,-,many,TRBV20-1,CSTGDGYGYTF,TGCAGTACTGGGGACGGCTATGGCTACACCTTC
TRBJ2-1,TRBD2,-,TRBV27,CASSFGGLAGYNEQFF,TGTGCCAGCAGTTTTGGCGGACTAGCGGGTTACAATGAGCAGTTCTTC
TRBJ2-1,-,many,TRBV20-1,CSARDQGASGYLYNEQFF,TGCAGTGCTAGAGATCAGGGGGCTAGCGGGTACCTCTACAATGAGCAGTTCTTC
TRBJ2-4,-,-,TRBV24-1,CATSDEGQAKNIQYF,TGTGCCACCAGTGATGAGGGGCAAGCCAAAAACATTCAGTACTTC
TRBJ1-1,TRBD1,-,TRBV5-1,CASGRQGAPNTEAFF,TGCGCCAGCGGGAGACAGGGGGCTCCGAACACTGAAGCTTTCTTT
TRBJ1-2,-,-,TRBV25-1,CASGRTSYGYTF,TGTGCCAGCGGACGTACGAGCTATGGCTACACCTTC
TRBJ2-2,-,few,TRBV6-6,CASSRTRSGELFF,TGTGCCAGCAGTCGGACGCGGTCCGGGGAGCTGTTTTTT
TRBJ2-7,TRBD1,many,TRBV12-3/TRBV12-4,CASSSIRDRSYEQYF,TGTGCCAGCAGTTCGATCCGGGACAGGTCCTACGAGCAGTACTTC
TRBJ2-7,TRBD2,few,TRBV3-1,CASSQTSGGFEQYF,TGTGCCAGCAGCCAGACTAGCGGGGGTTTCGAGCAGTACTTC